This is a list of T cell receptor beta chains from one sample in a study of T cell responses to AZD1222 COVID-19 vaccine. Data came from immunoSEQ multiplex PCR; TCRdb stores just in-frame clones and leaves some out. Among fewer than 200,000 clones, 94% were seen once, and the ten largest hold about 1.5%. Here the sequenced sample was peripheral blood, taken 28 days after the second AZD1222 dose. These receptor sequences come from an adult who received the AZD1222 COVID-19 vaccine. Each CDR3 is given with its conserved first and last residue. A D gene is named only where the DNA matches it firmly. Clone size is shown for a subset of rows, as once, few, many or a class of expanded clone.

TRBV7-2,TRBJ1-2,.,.,CASSPNTGIYGYTF,TGTGCCAGCAGTCCAAATACCGGGATCTATGGCTACACCTTC
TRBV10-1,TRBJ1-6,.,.,CASSESWNGSPLHF,TGCGCCAGCAGTGAGTCGTGGAACGGATCACCCCTCCACTTT
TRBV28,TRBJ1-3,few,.,CASSSTGRSGNTIYF,TGTGCCAGCAGTTCGACGGGACGCTCTGGAAACACCATATATTTT
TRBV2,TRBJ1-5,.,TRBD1,CASSAWDRSSNQPQHF,TGTGCCAGCAGTGCATGGGACAGAAGTAGCAATCAGCCCCAGCATTTT
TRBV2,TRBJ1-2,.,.,CASSLETGWNGYTF,TGTGCCAGCAGTCTTGAGACAGGCTGGAATGGCTACACCTTC
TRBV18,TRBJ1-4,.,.,CASSLRGGEKLFF,TGTGCCAGCTCACTCAGGGGTGGTGAAAAACTGTTTTTT
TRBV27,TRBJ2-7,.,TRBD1,CASRSDRGLNEQYF,TGTGCCAGCAGGTCGGACAGGGGGCTTAACGAGCAGTACTTC
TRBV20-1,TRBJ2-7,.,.,CSAAGDVEQYF,TGCAGTGCCGCAGGGGATGTGGAGCAGTACTTC
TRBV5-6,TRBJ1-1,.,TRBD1,CASSSPDRGGTEAFF,TGTGCCAGCAGCTCCCCGGACAGGGGGGGGACTGAAGCTTTCTTT
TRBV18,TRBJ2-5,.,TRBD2,CASSPIEGAGGTQYF,TGTGCCAGCTCACCAATCGAGGGTGCGGGAGGGACCCAGTACTTC
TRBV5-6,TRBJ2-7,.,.,CASSSVLGRAYEQYF,TGTGCCAGCAGCTCGGTTCTGGGACGAGCCTACGAGCAGTACTTC
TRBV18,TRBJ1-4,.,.,CASSPNLQESKLFF,TGTGCCAGCTCACCAAACCTTCAGGAATCGAAACTGTTTTTT
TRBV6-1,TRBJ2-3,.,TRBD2,CASSDGGGPVDTQYF,TGTGCCAGCAGTGATGGGGGAGGGCCGGTCGATACGCAGTATTTT